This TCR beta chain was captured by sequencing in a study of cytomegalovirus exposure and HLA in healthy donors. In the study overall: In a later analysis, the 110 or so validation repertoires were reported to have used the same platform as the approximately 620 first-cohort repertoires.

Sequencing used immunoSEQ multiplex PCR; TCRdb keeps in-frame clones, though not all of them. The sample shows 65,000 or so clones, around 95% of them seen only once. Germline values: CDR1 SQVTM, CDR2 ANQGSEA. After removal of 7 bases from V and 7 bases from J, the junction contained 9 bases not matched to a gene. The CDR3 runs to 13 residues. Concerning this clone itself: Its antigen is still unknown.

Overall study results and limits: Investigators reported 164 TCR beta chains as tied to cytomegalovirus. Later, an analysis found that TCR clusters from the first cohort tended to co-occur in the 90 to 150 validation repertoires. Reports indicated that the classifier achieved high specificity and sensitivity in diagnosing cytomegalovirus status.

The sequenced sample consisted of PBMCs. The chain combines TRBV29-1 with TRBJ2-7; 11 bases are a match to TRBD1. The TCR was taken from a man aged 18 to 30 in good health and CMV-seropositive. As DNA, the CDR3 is TGCAGCGCCGTACAGGACAGGGGGCGGGAGCAGTACTTC. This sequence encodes CSAVQDRGREQYF.